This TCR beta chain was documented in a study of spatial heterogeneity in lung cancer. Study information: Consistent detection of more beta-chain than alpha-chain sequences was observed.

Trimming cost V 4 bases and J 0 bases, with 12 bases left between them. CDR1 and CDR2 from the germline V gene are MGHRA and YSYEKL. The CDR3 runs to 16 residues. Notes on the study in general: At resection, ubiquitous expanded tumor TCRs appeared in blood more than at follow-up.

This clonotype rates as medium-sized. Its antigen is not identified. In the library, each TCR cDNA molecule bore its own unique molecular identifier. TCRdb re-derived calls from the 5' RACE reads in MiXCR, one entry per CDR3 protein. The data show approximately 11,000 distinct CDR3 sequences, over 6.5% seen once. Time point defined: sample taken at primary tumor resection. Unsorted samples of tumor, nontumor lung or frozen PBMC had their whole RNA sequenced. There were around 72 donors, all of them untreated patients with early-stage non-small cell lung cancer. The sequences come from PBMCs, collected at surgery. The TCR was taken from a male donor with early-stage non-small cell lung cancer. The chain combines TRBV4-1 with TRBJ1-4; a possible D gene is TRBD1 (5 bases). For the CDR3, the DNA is TGCGCCAGCAGCCTAACAGGAATCGCAACTAATGAAAAACTGTTTTTT. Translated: CASSLTGIATNEKLFF.